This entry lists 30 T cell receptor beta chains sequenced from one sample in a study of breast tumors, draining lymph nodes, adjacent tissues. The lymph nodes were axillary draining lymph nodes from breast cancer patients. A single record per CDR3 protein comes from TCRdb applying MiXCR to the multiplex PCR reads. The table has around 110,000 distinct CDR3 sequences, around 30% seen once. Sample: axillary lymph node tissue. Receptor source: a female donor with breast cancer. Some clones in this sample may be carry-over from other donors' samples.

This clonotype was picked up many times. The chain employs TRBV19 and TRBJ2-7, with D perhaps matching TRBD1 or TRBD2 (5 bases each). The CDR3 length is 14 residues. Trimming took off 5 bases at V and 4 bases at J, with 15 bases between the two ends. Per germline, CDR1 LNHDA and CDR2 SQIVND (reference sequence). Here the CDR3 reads CASSPRDRRYEQYF. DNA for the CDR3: TGTGCCAGTAGTCCCCGGGACCGGAGATACGAGCAGTACTTC.

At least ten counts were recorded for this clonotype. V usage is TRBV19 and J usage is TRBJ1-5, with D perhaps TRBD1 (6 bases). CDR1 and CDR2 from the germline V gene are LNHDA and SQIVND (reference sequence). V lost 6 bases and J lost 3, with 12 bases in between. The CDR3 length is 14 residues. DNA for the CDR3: TGTGCCAGTAGCACCCGGACAGTCAATCAGCCCCAGCATTTT. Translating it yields CASSTRTVNQPQHF.

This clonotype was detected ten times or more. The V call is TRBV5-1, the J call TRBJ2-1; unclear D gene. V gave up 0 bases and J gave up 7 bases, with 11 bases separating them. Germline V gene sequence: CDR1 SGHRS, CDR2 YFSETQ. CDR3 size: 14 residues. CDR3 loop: CASSLVRTGNEQFF. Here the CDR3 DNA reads TGCGCCAGCAGCTTGGTGAGGACCGGGAATGAGCAGTTCTTC.

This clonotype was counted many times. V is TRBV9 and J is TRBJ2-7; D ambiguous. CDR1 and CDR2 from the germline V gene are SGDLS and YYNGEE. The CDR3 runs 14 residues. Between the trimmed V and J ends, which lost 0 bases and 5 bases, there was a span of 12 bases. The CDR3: CASSVEGSGDEQYF. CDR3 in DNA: TGTGCCAGCAGCGTAGAGGGTTCCGGCGACGAGCAGTACTTC. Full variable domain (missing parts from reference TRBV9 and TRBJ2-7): DSGVTQTPKHLITATGQRVTLRCSPRSGDLSVYWYQQSLDQGLQFLIQYYNGEERAKGNILERFSAQQFPDLHSELNLSSLELGDSALYFCASSVEGSGDEQYFGPGTRLTVT.

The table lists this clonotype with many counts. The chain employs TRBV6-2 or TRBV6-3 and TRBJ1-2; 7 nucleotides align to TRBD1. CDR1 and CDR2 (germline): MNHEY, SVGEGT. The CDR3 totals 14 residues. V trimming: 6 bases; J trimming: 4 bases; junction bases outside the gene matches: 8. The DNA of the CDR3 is TGTGCCAGCAGCCGGACAGGAGGAACCTATGGCTACACCTTC. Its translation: CASSRTGGTYGYTF.

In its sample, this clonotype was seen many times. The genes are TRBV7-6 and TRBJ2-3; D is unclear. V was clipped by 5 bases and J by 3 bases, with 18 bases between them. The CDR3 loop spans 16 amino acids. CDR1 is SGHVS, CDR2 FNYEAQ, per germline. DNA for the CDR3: TGTGCCAGCAGCCCATCTGGAGCGTGGGTGACAGATACGCAGTATTTT. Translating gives CASSPSGAWVTDTQYF.

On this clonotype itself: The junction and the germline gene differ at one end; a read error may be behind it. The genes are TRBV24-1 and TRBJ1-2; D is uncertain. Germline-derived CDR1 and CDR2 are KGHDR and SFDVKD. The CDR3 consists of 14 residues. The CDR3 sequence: CAARDTGTNHGYTF. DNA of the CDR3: TGTGCCGCCAGAGACACGGGAACTAACCATGGCTACACCTTC.

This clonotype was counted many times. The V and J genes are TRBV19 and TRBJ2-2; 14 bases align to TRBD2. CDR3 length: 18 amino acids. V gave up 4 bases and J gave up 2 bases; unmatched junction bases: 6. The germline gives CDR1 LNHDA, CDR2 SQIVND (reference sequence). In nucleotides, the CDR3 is TGTGCCAGTAGTAACCCGACTAGCGGGAGGGCTAACACCGGGGAGCTGTTTTTT. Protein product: CASSNPTSGRANTGELFF.

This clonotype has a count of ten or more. The CDR3: CASSLAGSDTQYF. The CDR3 DNA is TGTGCCAGCAGCTTAGCAGGGTCCGATACGCAGTATTTT. The chain recombines TRBV7-9 with TRBJ2-3; D gene unclear. The CDR3 is 13 residues long. Germline V gene sequence: CDR1 SEHNR, CDR2 FQNEAQ (reference sequence). V lost 0 bases and J 6 bases, leaving 7 bases between the germline ends.

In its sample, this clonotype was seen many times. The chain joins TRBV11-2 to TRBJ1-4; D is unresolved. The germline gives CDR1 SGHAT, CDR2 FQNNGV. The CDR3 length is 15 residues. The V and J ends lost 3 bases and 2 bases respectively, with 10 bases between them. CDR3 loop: CASSLRAGTNEKLFF. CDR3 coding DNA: TGTGCCAGCAGCTTGAGGGCAGGCACTAATGAAAAACTGTTTTTT.

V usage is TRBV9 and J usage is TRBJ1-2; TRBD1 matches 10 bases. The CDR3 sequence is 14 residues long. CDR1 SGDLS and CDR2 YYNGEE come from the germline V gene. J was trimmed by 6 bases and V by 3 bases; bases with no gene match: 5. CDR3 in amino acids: CASSERQGADGYTF. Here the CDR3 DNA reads TGTGCCAGCAGCGAGAGACAGGGGGCGGATGGCTACACCTTC. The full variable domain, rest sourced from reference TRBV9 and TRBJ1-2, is DSGVTQTPKHLITATGQRVTLRCSPRSGDLSVYWYQQSLDQGLQFLIQYYNGEERAKGNILERFSAQQFPDLHSELNLSSLELGDSALYFCASSERQGADGYTFGSGTRLTVV.

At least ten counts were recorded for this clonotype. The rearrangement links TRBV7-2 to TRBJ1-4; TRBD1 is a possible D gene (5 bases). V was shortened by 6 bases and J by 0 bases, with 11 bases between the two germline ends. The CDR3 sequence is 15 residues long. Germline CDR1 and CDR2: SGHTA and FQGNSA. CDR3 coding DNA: TGTGCCAGCAGTTCATCAGGGACAACTAATGAAAAACTGTTTTTT. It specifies CASSSSGTTNEKLFF.

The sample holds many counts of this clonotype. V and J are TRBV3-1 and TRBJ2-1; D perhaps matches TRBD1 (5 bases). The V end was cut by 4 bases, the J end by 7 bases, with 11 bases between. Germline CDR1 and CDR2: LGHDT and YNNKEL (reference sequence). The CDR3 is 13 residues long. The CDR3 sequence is CASSLLAGNEQFF. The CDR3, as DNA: TGTGCCAGCAGCCTCTTGGCAGGGAATGAGCAGTTCTTC.

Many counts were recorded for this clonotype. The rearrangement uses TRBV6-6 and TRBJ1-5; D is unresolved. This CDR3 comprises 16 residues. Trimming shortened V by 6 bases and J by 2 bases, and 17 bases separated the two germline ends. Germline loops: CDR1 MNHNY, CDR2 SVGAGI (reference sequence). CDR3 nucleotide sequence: TGTGCCAGCAGCTTTCCACGAGATTTTCGCAATCAGCCCCAGCATTTT. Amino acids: CASSFPRDFRNQPQHF.

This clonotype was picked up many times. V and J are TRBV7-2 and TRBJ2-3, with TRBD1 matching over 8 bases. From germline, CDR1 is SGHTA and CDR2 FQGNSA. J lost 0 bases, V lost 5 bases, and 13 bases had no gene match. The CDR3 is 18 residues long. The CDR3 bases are TGTGCCAGCAGCCAATCTAGAGCCCGGACAGGGAGCACAGATACGCAGTATTTT. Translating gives CASSQSRARTGSTDTQYF.

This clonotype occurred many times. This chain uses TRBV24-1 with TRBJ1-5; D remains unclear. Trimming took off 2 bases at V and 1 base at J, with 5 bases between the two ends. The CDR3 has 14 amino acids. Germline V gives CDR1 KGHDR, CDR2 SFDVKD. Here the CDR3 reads CATSDSESNQPQHF. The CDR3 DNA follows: TGTGCCACCAGTGATTCGGAAAGCAATCAGCCCCAGCATTTT.

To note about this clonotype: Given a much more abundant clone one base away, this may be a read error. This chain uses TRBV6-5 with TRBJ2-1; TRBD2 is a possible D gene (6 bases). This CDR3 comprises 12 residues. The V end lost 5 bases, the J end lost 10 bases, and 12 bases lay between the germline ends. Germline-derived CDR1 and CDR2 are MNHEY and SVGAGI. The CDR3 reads CASSHVRGEQFF. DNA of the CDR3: TGTGCCAGCAGTCACGTCCGGGGGGAGCAGTTCTTC.

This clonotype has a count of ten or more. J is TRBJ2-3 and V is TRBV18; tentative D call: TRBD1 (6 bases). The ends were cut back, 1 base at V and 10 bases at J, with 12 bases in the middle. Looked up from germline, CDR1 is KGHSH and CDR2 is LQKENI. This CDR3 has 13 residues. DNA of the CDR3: TGTGCCAGCTCACCACTCGACAGGTCGGCGCAGTATTTT. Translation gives CASSPLDRSAQYF.

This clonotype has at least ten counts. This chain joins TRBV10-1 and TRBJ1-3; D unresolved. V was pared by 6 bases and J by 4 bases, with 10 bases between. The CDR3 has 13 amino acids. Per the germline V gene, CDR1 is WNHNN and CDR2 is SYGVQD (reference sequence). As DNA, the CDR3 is TGCGCCAGCAGCGGGGATGCGGGAAACACCATATATTTT. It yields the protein CASSGDAGNTIYF.

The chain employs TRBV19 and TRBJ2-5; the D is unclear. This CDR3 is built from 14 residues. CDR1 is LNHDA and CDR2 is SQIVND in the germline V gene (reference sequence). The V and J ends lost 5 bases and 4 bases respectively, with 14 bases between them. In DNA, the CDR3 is TGTGCCAGTAGTCCAAGGGCGCTGGGAGAGACCCAGTACTTC. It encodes CASSPRALGETQYF.

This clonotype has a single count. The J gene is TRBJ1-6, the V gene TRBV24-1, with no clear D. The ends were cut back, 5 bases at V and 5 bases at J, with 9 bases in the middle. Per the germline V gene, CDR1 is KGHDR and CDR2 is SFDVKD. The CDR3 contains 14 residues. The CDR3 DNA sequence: TGTGCCACCAGTGGGCAGCGAAATAATTCACCCCTCCACTTT. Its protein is CATSGQRNNSPLHF.

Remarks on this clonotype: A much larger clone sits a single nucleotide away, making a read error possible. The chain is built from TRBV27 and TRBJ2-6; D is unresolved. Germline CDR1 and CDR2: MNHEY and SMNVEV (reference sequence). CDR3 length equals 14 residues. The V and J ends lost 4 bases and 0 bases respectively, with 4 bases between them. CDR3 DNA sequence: TGTGCCAGCAGTTGGGGCTCTGGGGCCAACGTCCTGACTTTC. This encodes CASSWGSGANVLTF.

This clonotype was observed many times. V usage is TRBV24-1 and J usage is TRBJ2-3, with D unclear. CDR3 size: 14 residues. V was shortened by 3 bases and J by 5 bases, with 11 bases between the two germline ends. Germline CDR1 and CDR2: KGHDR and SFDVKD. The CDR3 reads CATSDERRVDTQYF. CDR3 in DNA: TGTGCCACCAGTGATGAAAGACGAGTAGATACGCAGTATTTT.

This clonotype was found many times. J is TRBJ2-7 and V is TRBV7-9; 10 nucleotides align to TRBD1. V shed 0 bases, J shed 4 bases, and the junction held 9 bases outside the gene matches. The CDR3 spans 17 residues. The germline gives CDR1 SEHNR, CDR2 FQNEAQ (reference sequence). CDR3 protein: CASSLAGTGDFVYEQYF. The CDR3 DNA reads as TGTGCCAGCAGCTTAGCGGGGACAGGGGACTTTGTATACGAGCAGTACTTC.

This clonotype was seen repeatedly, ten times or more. This CDR3 is CAISGGAPPLNEQFF. CDR3 coding DNA: TGTGCCATCAGTGGGGGCGCTCCCCCGCTCAATGAGCAGTTCTTC. The chain couples TRBV10-3 to TRBJ2-1; D might be TRBD1 (5 bases). V lost 4 bases to trimming and J lost 6 bases, with 16 bases between them. Germline V gene data show CDR1 as ENHRY and CDR2 as SYGVKD. The CDR3 covers 15 residues.

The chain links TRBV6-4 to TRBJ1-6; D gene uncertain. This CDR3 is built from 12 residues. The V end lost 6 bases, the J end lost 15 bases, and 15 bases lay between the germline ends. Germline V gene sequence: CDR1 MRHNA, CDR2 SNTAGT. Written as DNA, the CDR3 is TGTGCCAGCAGCGAAGGTCGGACCTACCTCCACTTT. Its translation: CASSEGRTYLHF.

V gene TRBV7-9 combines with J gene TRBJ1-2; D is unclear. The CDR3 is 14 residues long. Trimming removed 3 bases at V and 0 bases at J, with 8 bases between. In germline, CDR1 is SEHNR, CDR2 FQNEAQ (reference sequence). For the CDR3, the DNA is TGTGCCAGCAGCTTCTTATGTGCTAACTATGGCTACACCTTC. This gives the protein CASSFLCANYGYTF. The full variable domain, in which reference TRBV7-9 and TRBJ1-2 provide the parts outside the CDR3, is DTGVSQNPRHKITKRGQNVTFRCDPISEHNRLYWYRQTLGQGPEFLTYFQNEAQLEKSRLLSDRFSAERPKGSFSTLEIQRTEQGDSAMYLCASSFLCANYGYTFGSGTRLTVV.

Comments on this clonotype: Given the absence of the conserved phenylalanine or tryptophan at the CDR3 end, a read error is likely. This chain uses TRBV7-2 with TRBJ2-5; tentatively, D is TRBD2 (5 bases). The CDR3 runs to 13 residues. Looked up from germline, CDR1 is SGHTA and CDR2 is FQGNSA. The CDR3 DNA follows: TGTGCTAGCAGCTTAGCGCCTCAAGAGACCCAGTACTCC. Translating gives CASSLAPQETQYS.

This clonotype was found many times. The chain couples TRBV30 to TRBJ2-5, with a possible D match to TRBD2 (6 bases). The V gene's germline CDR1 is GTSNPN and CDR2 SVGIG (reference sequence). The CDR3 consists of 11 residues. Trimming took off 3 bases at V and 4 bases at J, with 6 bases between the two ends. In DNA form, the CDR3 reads TGTGCCTGGAGCGGGGGAGAGACCCAGTACTTC. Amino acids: CAWSGGETQYF.

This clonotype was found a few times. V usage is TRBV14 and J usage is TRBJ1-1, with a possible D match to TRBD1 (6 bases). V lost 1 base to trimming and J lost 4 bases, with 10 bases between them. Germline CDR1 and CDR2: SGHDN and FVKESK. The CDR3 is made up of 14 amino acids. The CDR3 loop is CASSQGNRATEAFF. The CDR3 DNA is TGTGCCAGCAGCCAAGGGAACAGGGCCACTGAAGCTTTCTTT. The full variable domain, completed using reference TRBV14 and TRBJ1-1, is EAGVTQFPSHSVIEKGQTVTLRCDPISGHDNLYWYRRVMGKEIKFLLHFVKESKQDESGMPNNRFLAERTGGTYSTLKVQPAELEDSGVYFCASSQGNRATEAFFGQGTRLTVV.